This entry lists 22 T cell receptor beta chains sequenced from one sample in a study of blood T cells in healthy people across ages. Next came a second PCR, run for roughly 6 to 11 cycles, which used a sample-barcoded 5' primer along with a J-beta primer mix. MiXCR, applied by TCRdb to the 5' RACE reads, yields one record per CDR3 protein. The profile shows 600,000 to 850,000 distinct CDR3 sequences, 20% to 30% of them singletons. The sample was also linked to a second study, of T cells of mothers and their children.

Sequencing was done on a sample of blood. All receptors derive from a boy younger than 18 in good health.

In this sample, this clonotype turned up a few times. The chain is built from TRBV27 and TRBJ2-1, with 10 bases that match TRBD1. Gene TRBJ2-7 matches the end of the DNA better, so the J call may be wrong. The CDR3 length is 15 residues. Per the germline V gene, CDR1 is MNHEY and CDR2 is SMNVEV (reference sequence). The chain's CDR3 is CASSVTGTGDSEQYF. CDR3 bases: TGTGCCAGCAGTGTCACCGGGACAGGGGACTCCGAGCAGTACTTC.

The chain carries TRBV28 and TRBJ2-7, with D perhaps matching TRBD1 (6 bases). This CDR3 contains 15 residues. Germline lookup yields CDR1 MDHEN and CDR2 SYDVKM. The V and J ends lost 5 bases and 1 base respectively, with 15 bases between them. For the CDR3, the DNA is TGTGCCAGCAGTCCTATGACAGGCACATCCTACGAGCAGTACTTC. Its translation is CASSPMTGTSYEQYF. Supplemented by reference TRBV28 and TRBJ2-7, the full variable domain reads DVKVTQSSRYLVKRTGEKVFLECVQDMDHENMFWYRQDPGLGLRLIYFSYDVKMKEKGDIPEGYSVSREKKERFSLILESASTNQTSMYLCASSPMTGTSYEQYFGPGTRLTVT.

V is TRBV27 and J is TRBJ2-1, with a weak D call TRBD2 (6 bases). The J call is in doubt because the DNA end fits TRBJ2-7 better. Germline V gene lookup returns CDR1 MNHEY and CDR2 SMNVEV (reference sequence). CDR3 length equals 15 residues. CDR3 sequence reads: CASRPGADYTYEQYF. For the CDR3, the DNA is TGTGCCAGCAGGCCAGGAGCGGACTATACCTACGAGCAGTACTTC.

In DNA, the CDR3 is TGCAGTGCCACGGTCGGGGGCAATGAGCAGTTCTTC. Amino acid sequence: CSATVGGNEQFF. The chain couples TRBV20-1 to TRBJ2-5; D perhaps matches TRBD2 (6 bases). The end of the DNA aligns better with TRBJ2-1, so the J call may be wrong. The CDR3 extends over 12 amino acids. Germline-derived CDR1 and CDR2 are DFQATT and SNEGSKA (reference sequence).

This clonotype was seen a handful of times. The V call is TRBV25-1, the J call TRBJ1-4, with D hard to call. This CDR3 region has 16 residues. V gave up 0 bases and J gave up 2 bases, with 10 bases separating them. Germline V gene lookup returns CDR1 MGHDK and CDR2 SYGVNS. In nucleotides, the CDR3 is TGTGCCAGCAGTGAATATTTCCCGACCACTAATGAAAAACTGTTTTTT. It encodes CASSEYFPTTNEKLFF.

In its sample, this clonotype was seen many times. The genes are TRBV7-3 and TRBJ2-5; the match to TRBD2 covers 10 bases. With the DNA end fitting TRBJ2-1 better, the J assignment may be wrong. The CDR3 consists of 14 residues. Germline V gene data show CDR1 as SGHTA and CDR2 as FQGTGA. The CDR3 sequence is CASSFLAGAGEQFF. The DNA of the CDR3 is TGTGCCAGCAGCTTCCTAGCGGGAGCGGGTGAGCAGTTCTTC.

In this sample, this clonotype turned up a few times. This chain uses TRBV12-3 or TRBV12-4 with TRBJ2-7; D gene uncertain. The CDR3 spans 14 residues. V was pared by 3 bases and J by 0 bases, with 9 bases between. Written as DNA, the CDR3 is TGTGCCAGCAGTTTGGAGCTGATCTCCTACGAGCAGTACTTC. Its translation is CASSLELISYEQYF.

This clonotype was recorded a few times. The chain links TRBV10-3 to TRBJ2-7; 7 bases are shared with TRBD2. The ends lost 3 bases at V and 5 bases at J; junction bases unmatched: 1. Per the germline V gene, CDR1 is ENHRY and CDR2 is SYGVKD. The CDR3 is 12 residues long. CDR3 in DNA: TGTGCCATCAGTGAAGGGAGGGACGAGCAGTACTTC. Translated, it gives CAISEGRDEQYF.

This clonotype showed up just a few times. The gene calls are TRBV7-2 and TRBJ1-1; D uncertain. Trimming pared 5 bases from V and 7 bases from J, leaving 14 bases between. Germline CDR1 reads SGHTA; CDR2 reads FQGNSA. The CDR3 runs 13 residues. The CDR3 spells CASSRGLRLEAFF. The CDR3 DNA sequence: TGTGCCAGCAGCCGCGGGCTGCGGCTTGAAGCTTTCTTT.

The genes are TRBV9 and TRBJ2-1; D remains ambiguous. The J call may be mistaken, given a closer DNA end match to TRBJ2-7. Germline V lookup: CDR1 SGDLS, CDR2 YYNGEE. There are 14 residues in the CDR3. The DNA of the CDR3 is TGTGCCAGCAGCGTAGCTGTAGGGACCTACGAGCAGTACTTC. It is translated as CASSVAVGTYEQYF.

This clonotype came up a few times. The CDR3, as DNA: TGTGCCAGCAGTGAAGCCATGGCCAAAAACATTCAGTACTTC. It yields the protein CASSEAMAKNIQYF. J is TRBJ2-4 and V is TRBV6-1; D gene unclear. Trimming removed 0 bases from V and 1 base from J, with 4 bases in between. Per the germline V gene, CDR1 is MNHNS and CDR2 is SASEGT. This CDR3 has 14 amino acids.

The table lists this clonotype with a few counts. The rearrangement joins TRBV5-1 to TRBJ2-5; D call uncertain. The germline V gene encodes CDR1 SGHRS and CDR2 YFSETQ. The CDR3 covers 12 residues. V was cut by 6 bases and J by 0 bases, with 6 bases left in between. As DNA, the CDR3 is TGCGCCAGCAAAGGAGACCAAGAGACCCAGTACTTC. Translated, it gives CASKGDQETQYF.

Only a few counts were recorded for this clonotype. The chain carries TRBV5-6 and TRBJ1-2; 7 bases are shared with TRBD1. V trimming: 3 bases; J trimming: 8 bases; junction bases outside the gene matches: 4. Germline CDR1 and CDR2: SGHDT and YYEEEE. The CDR3 runs 12 residues. This chain's CDR3 is CASSWDRRGYTF. The CDR3 DNA reads as TGTGCCAGCAGCTGGGACAGACGGGGCTACACCTTC.

With respect to this clonotype: A much bigger clone sits one base away, suggesting this may be a read error. The chain combines TRBV28 with TRBJ2-5; 8 bases are a match to TRBD2. The J call may not be correct, given that the DNA end is closer to TRBJ2-7. This CDR3 is built from 14 residues. Germline CDR1 is MDHEN and CDR2 is SYDVKM. CDR3 bases: TGTGCCAGCAGTTTAGAGCGGGAGCTGCACGAGCAGTACTTC. This gives the protein CASSLERELHEQYF.

The sample holds a few counts of this clonotype. This chain connects TRBV3-1 to TRBJ2-3, with TRBD2 matching over 14 bases. Germline trimming cut 4 bases from V and 7 bases from J; bases unmatched to any gene: 7. This CDR3 has 16 residues. CDR1 is LGHDT, CDR2 YNNKEL, per germline (reference sequence). This CDR3 is CASSRGTSGSVNTQYF. The CDR3, as DNA: TGTGCCAGCAGCCGAGGGACTAGCGGGAGTGTGAATACGCAGTATTTT.

The chain couples TRBV7-2 to TRBJ1-2; 7 bases agree with TRBD1. Unmatched junction bases numbered 6, after V lost 5 bases and J lost 0 bases. The CDR3 totals 15 residues. Germline V gene data show CDR1 as SGHTA and CDR2 as FQGNSA. CDR3 nucleotide sequence: TGTGCCAGCAGCGACACAGGGGTCCCTAACTATGGCTACACCTTC. This encodes CASSDTGVPNYGYTF.

A few counts support this clonotype. The chain has TRBV20-1 and TRBJ1-4, with D possibly matching TRBD1 (5 bases). Germline CDR1 DFQATT, CDR2 SNEGSKA (reference sequence). This CDR3 has 15 residues. The ends were cut back, 6 bases at V and 5 bases at J, with 19 bases in the middle. The CDR3 spells CSAGPSGRVNEKLFF. The DNA of the CDR3 is TGCAGTGCGGGCCCCTCGGGACGGGTGAATGAAAAACTGTTTTTT.

This clonotype showed up just a few times. V is TRBV18 and J is TRBJ1-3; D is unresolved. The CDR3 runs 13 residues. CDR1 is KGHSH, CDR2 LQKENI, per germline. V lost 8 bases and J lost 4, with 12 bases in between. The CDR3 protein is CASPGNSGNTIYF. In DNA, the CDR3 is TGTGCCAGCCCGGGTAATTCCGGAAACACCATATATTTT.

CDR3 coding DNA: TGTGCTAGCAGCCCGAACAGGGAAAATGAGCAGTTCTTC. It codes for CASSPNRENEQFF. The V gene is TRBV12-5, the J gene TRBJ2-5, with D perhaps matching TRBD1 (6 bases). The J call could be wrong; TRBJ2-1 is a better fit for the DNA end. Germline V gene sequence: CDR1 LGHNT, CDR2 FRNRAP. This CDR3 region has 13 residues.

This clonotype was picked up a small number of times. This chain connects TRBV3-1 to TRBJ2-3; 7 bases fit TRBD2. J gave up 7 bases and V 0 bases, and 7 bases lay outside the gene matches. Germline V gene data show CDR1 as LGHDT and CDR2 as YNNKEL (reference sequence). This CDR3 has 15 residues. The DNA for the CDR3 is TGTGCCAGCAGCCAAGATGAGAAGCGGGGAAATACGCAGTATTTT. Amino acids: CASSQDEKRGNTQYF.

This clonotype was counted between two and nine times. The gene calls are TRBV5-1 and TRBJ2-7; TRBD2 is a possible D gene (6 bases). V was pared by 3 bases and J by 6 bases, with 19 bases between. Germline V lookup: CDR1 SGHRS, CDR2 YFSETQ. This CDR3 is 15 amino acids long. CDR3 DNA: TGCGCCAGCAGCTCGGTGGAGGACGGGAGTGGCGAGCAGTACTTC. Amino acids: CASSSVEDGSGEQYF.

The chain recombines TRBV29-1 with TRBJ2-1, with a weak D call TRBD1 (5 bases). CDR1 and CDR2 from the germline V gene are SQVTM and ANQGSEA. The CDR3 loop spans 14 amino acids. V lost 5 bases and J lost 2, with 13 bases in between. The CDR3 spells CSVLRPGTYNEQFF. The CDR3 nucleotides read TGCAGCGTTCTACGCCCAGGGACCTACAATGAGCAGTTCTTC.